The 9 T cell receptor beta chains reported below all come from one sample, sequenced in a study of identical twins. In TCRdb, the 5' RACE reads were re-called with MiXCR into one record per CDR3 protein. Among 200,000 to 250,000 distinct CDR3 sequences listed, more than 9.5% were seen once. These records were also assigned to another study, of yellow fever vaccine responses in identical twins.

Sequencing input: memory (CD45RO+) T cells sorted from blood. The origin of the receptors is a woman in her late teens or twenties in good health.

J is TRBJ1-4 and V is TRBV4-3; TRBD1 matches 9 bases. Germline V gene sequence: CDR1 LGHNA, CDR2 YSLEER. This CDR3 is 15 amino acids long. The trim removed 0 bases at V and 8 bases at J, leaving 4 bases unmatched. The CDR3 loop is CASSQDRGQGEKLFF. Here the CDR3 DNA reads TGCGCCAGCAGCCAAGATAGGGGACAGGGAGAAAAACTGTTTTTT.

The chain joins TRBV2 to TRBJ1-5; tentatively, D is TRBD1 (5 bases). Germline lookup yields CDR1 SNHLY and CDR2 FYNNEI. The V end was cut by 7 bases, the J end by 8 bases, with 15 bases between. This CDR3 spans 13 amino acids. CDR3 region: CASTGTQPEPQHF. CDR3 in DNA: TGTGCCAGCACTGGGACCCAACCGGAGCCCCAGCATTTT. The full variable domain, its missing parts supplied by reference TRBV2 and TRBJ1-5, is EPEVTQTPSHQVTQMGQEVILRCVPISNHLYFYWYRQILGQKVEFLVSFYNNEISEKSEIFDDQFSVERPDGSNFTLKIRSTKLEDSAMYFCASTGTQPEPQHFGDGTRLSIL.

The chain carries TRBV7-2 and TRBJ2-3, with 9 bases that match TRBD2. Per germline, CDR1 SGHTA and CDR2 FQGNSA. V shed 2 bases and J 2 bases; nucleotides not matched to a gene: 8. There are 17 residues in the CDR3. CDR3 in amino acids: CASSLLPSGTITDTQYF. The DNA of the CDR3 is TGTGCCAGCAGCTTATTACCTAGCGGGACAATCACAGATACGCAGTATTTT.

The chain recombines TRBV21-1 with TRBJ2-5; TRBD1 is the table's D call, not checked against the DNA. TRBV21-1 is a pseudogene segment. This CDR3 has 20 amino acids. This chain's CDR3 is CASSKDSFILWDSLQETQYF. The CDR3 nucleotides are TGTGCCAGCAGCAAAGATAGTTTCATTTTGTGGGACAGCCTCCAAGAGACCCAGTACTTC.

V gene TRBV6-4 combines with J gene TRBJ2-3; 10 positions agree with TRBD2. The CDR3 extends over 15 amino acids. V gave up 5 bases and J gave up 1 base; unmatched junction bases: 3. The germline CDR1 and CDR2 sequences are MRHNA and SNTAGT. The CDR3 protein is CASSIGTSGTDTQYF. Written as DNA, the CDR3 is TGTGCCAGCAGTATCGGGACTAGCGGCACAGATACGCAGTATTTT.

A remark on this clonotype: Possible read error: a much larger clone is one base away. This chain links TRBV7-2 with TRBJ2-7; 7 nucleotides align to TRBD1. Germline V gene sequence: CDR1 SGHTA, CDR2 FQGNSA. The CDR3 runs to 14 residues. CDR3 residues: CASGLGTAPYEQYF. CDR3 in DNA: TGTGCCAGCGGCTTAGGGACAGCCCCCTACGAGCAGTACTTC.

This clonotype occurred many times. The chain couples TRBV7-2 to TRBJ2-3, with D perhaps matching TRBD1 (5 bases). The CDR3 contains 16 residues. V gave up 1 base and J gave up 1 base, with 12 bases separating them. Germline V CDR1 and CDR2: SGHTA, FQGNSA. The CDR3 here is CASSLDVGLGTDTQYF. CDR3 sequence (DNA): TGTGCCAGCAGCTTAGACGTGGGGCTGGGCACAGATACGCAGTATTTT.

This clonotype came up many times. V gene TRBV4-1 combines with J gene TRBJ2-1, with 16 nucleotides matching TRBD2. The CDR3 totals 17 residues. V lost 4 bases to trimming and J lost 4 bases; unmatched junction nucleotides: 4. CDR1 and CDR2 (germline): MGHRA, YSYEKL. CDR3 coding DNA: TGCGCCAGCAGCCGGGGGGGACTAGCGGGGGGGTACAATGAGCAGTTCTTC. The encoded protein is CASSRGGLAGGYNEQFF.

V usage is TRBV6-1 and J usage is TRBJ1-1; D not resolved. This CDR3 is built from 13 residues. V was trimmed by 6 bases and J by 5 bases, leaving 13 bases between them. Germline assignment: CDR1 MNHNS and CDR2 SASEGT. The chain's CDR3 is CASSPALWTEAFF. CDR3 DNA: TGTGCCAGCAGCCCCGCGCTGTGGACTGAAGCTTTCTTT.